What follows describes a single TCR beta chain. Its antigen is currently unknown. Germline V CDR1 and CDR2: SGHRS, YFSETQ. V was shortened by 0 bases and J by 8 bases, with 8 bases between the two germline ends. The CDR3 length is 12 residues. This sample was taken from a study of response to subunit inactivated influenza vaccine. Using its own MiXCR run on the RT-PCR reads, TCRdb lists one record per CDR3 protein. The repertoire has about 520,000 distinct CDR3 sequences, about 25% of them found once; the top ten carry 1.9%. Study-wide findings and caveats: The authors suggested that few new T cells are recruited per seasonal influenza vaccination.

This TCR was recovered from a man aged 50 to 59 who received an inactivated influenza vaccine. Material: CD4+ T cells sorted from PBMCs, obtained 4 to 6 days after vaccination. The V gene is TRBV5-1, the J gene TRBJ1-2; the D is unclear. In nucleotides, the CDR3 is TGCGCCAGCAGCTTGGGGCAAATCGGCTACACCTTC. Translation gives CASSLGQIGYTF.